The 26 T cell receptor beta chains below all came from one sample that was sequenced in a study of tumor-infiltrating lymphocytes in localized non-small cell lung cancer. TCRdb keeps only in-frame clones here, not all; method: immunoSEQ multiplex PCR. Of 15,000 to 20,000 clones listed, 80% are singletons. Source material: uninvolved lung tissue not adjacent to the tumor. These TCRs come from a human donor with non-small cell lung cancer.

The chain carries TRBV6-4 and TRBJ1-5; no firm D call. Germline CDR1 MRHNA, CDR2 SNTAGT. CDR3 size: 16 residues. The V end was cut by 4 bases, the J end by 1 base, with 14 bases between. The DNA of the CDR3 is TGTGCCAGCAGTGTATCCCGGGGAAGGAGCAATCAGCCCCAGCATTTT. This sequence encodes CASSVSRGRSNQPQHF.

The chain has TRBV5-4 and TRBJ1-3; D is unclear. Looked up from germline, CDR1 is SGHNT and CDR2 is YYREEE (reference sequence). This CDR3 spans 15 amino acids. The V end was cut by 0 bases, the J end by 4 bases, with 11 bases between. In DNA, the CDR3 is TGTGCCAGCAGCTTGGATCGGACGGCGGGAAACACCATATATTTT. This codes for CASSLDRTAGNTIYF.

The V gene is TRBV5-1, the J gene TRBJ1-5; D gene uncertain. The V and J ends lost 5 bases and 0 bases respectively, with 18 bases between them. This CDR3 comprises 17 residues. CDR1 and CDR2 (germline): SGHRS, YFSETQ. DNA of the CDR3: TGCGCCAGCAGTCCAGAAGTGGGCCAGAGTAGCAATCAGCCCCAGCATTTT. Its translation: CASSPEVGQSSNQPQHF.

The chain combines TRBV6-5 with TRBJ1-1; D gene uncertain. This CDR3 spans 14 amino acids. Trimming cost V 0 bases and J 5 bases, with 10 bases left between them. Looked up from germline, CDR1 is MNHEY and CDR2 is SVGAGI. The CDR3 sequence: CASSYSNWRTEAFF. The DNA for the CDR3 is TGTGCCAGCAGTTACTCGAACTGGCGAACTGAAGCTTTCTTT.

This chain connects TRBV5-1 to TRBJ1-2; tentative D call: TRBD1 (5 bases). The CDR3 runs to 14 residues. V was clipped by 2 bases and J by 6 bases, with 14 bases between them. Germline V gene data show CDR1 as SGHRS and CDR2 as YFSETQ. CDR3 in DNA: TGCGCCAGCAGCTTCTTTGAGGGGCTCGATGGCTACACCTTC. This translates into CASSFFEGLDGYTF.

The CDR3 sequence is CASSLETVRSGANVLTF. In nucleotides, the CDR3 is TGCGCCAGCAGCTTGGAGACAGTCAGATCTGGGGCCAACGTCCTGACTTTC. The chain employs TRBV5-1 and TRBJ2-6; D perhaps matches TRBD1 (5 bases). V was shortened by 0 bases and J by 1 base, with 11 bases between the two germline ends. The CDR3 spans 17 residues. The germline CDR1 and CDR2 sequences are SGHRS and YFSETQ.

V and J are TRBV5-6 and TRBJ2-7; possible D gene TRBD1, 6 bases. The germline V gene encodes CDR1 SGHDT and CDR2 YYEEEE. Trimming pared 4 bases from V and 0 bases from J, leaving 11 bases between. The CDR3 length is 14 residues. CDR3 region: CASSITGLSYEQYF. The CDR3, as DNA: TGTGCCAGCAGCATTACAGGGCTCTCCTACGAGCAGTACTTC.

This chain joins TRBV30 and TRBJ1-1; possible D gene TRBD1, 5 bases. Trimming removed 0 bases from V and 5 bases from J, with 13 bases in between. The CDR3 consists of 14 residues. Germline assignment: CDR1 GTSNPN and CDR2 SVGIG (reference sequence). The CDR3 coding sequence is TGTGCCTGGAGTGTATTAGGGGTAGGGACTGAAGCTTTCTTT. This encodes CAWSVLGVGTEAFF.

This chain links TRBV9 with TRBJ2-3, with 7 bases matching TRBD1. J lost 4 bases, V lost 4 bases, and 6 bases had no gene match. CDR3 size: 14 residues. CDR1 is SGDLS, CDR2 YYNGEE, per germline. CDR3 amino acids: CASSPLDRPDTQYF. CDR3 DNA: TGTGCCAGCAGCCCCCTGGACAGGCCAGATACGCAGTATTTT.

This chain links TRBV6-1 with TRBJ2-7; D is undetermined. The V end was cut by 7 bases, the J end by 3 bases, with 16 bases between. The CDR3 loop spans 14 amino acids. Germline values: CDR1 MNHNS, CDR2 SASEGT. The CDR3 nucleotides are TGTGCCAGCACCCTTACCGACCCGTACTACGAGCAGTACTTC. This codes for CASTLTDPYYEQYF.

The chain carries TRBV5-1 and TRBJ1-2; D might be TRBD1 (6 bases). In germline, CDR1 is SGHRS, CDR2 YFSETQ. This CDR3 region has 12 residues. With 3 bases removed from V and 7 bases from J, the gap between germline ends came to 10 bases. CDR3 region: CASSSDSGGYTF. In DNA form, the CDR3 reads TGCGCCAGCAGCTCGGACAGCGGTGGCTACACCTTC.

This rearrangement joins TRBV11-2 to TRBJ1-2; D possibly corresponds to TRBD1 (6 bases). CDR3 length: 14 amino acids. V lost 0 bases to trimming and J lost 3 bases, with 8 bases between them. Germline CDR1 and CDR2: SGHAT and FQNNGV. The CDR3 DNA is TGTGCCAGCAGCTTAGAACAGGGAGACTATGGCTACACCTTC. It encodes CASSLEQGDYGYTF.

The rearrangement uses TRBV5-1 and TRBJ1-5; D not resolved. CDR3 size: 11 residues. The V gene's germline CDR1 is SGHRS and CDR2 YFSETQ. Between the trimmed V and J ends, which lost 7 bases and 7 bases, there was a span of 9 bases. Here the CDR3 reads CASDPDQPQHF. CDR3 DNA: TGCGCCAGCGACCCGGACCAGCCCCAGCATTTT. Full variable domain (remainder filled in from reference TRBV5-1 and TRBJ1-5): KAGVTQTPRYLIKTRGQQVTLSCSPISGHRSVSWYQQTPGQGLQFLFEYFSETQRNKGNFPGRFSGRQFSNSRSEMNVSTLELGDSALYLCASDPDQPQHFGDGTRLSIL.

The V gene is TRBV11-3, the J gene TRBJ2-1, with a possible D match to TRBD1 (6 bases). Deletions cut 5 bases from V and 0 bases from J, with 11 bases between. The CDR3 loop spans 15 amino acids. Germline lookup yields CDR1 SGHNT and CDR2 YENEEA. The CDR3 spells CASSPTGRSYNEQFF. DNA of the CDR3: TGTGCCAGCAGCCCGACAGGCCGCTCCTACAATGAGCAGTTCTTC.

The chain carries TRBV5-1 and TRBJ1-1; D is unresolved. Trimming took 0 bases from V and 2 from J, leaving 5 bases between them. The germline V gene has CDR1 SGHRS and CDR2 YFSETQ. The CDR3 sequence is 13 residues long. The CDR3 region has the DNA TGCGCCAGCAGCTTGGTAGTAAACACTGAAGCTTTCTTT. Translation: CASSLVVNTEAFF.

There are a few counts of this clone. The V gene is TRBV28, the J gene TRBJ1-4; D may be TRBD1 (6 bases). CDR1 is MDHEN, CDR2 SYDVKM, per germline. V dropped 3 bases and J dropped 7 bases, with 12 bases sitting between them. The CDR3 spans 14 residues. The CDR3 reads CASSLGRDTEKLFF. The CDR3 DNA is TGTGCCAGCAGTTTGGGCCGGGACACTGAAAAACTGTTTTTT.

This chain uses TRBV5-4 with TRBJ2-7; maybe TRBD1 (5 bases). Between the trimmed V and J ends, which lost 2 bases and 3 bases, there was a span of 15 bases. CDR3 size: 15 residues. Germline V gene data show CDR1 as SGHNT and CDR2 as YYREEE (reference sequence). CDR3 in DNA: TGTGCCAGCAGCTTCGTAGGCAGGGCAAACTACGAGCAGTACTTC. This encodes CASSFVGRANYEQYF.

This chain uses TRBV9 with TRBJ1-3; D uncertain. Looked up from germline, CDR1 is SGDLS and CDR2 is YYNGEE. The ends were cut back, 2 bases at V and 2 bases at J, with 5 bases in the middle. The CDR3 extends over 13 amino acids. In DNA, the CDR3 is TGTGCCAGCAGCGTCAACCCTGGAAACACCATATATTTT. It is translated as CASSVNPGNTIYF.

The rearrangement uses TRBV14 and TRBJ2-3; D is uncertain. CDR3 length: 11 residues. Trimming shortened V by 4 bases and J by 8 bases, and 7 bases separated the two germline ends. Germline CDR1 and CDR2: SGHDN and FVKESK. The CDR3 region has the DNA TGTGCCAGCAGCCTGTACGGTACGCAGTATTTT. Translation: CASSLYGTQYF.

The rearrangement links TRBV11-2 to TRBJ2-7; D might be TRBD2 (6 bases). Deletions cut 3 bases from V and 6 bases from J, with 12 bases between. Germline CDR1 SGHAT, CDR2 FQNNGV. The CDR3 totals 13 residues. DNA for the CDR3: TGTGCCAGCAGCTTGGTCCGGGGGTCCGAGCAGTACTTC. It yields the protein CASSLVRGSEQYF.

This clone is medium-sized. The chain combines TRBV5-1 with TRBJ2-2; 10 bases align to TRBD2. Per the germline V gene, CDR1 is SGHRS and CDR2 is YFSETQ. With V trimmed by 4 bases and J by 5 bases, 5 bases remained unmatched. The CDR3 has 15 amino acids. The CDR3 sequence: CASSPLAGWTGELFF. DNA of the CDR3: TGCGCCAGCAGCCCACTAGCGGGATGGACCGGGGAGCTGTTTTTT.

The chain couples TRBV21-1 to TRBJ2-2; the table assigns TRBD1, which was not confirmed against the DNA. TRBV21-1 is labeled a pseudogene. The CDR3 contains 16 residues. CDR3 sequence: CASSKFTRGRTGELFF. The CDR3 DNA follows: TGTGCCAGCAGCAAATTCACCAGGGGGCGGACCGGGGAGCTGTTTTTT.

The chain employs TRBV25-1 and TRBJ1-4; a weak D match, TRBD1 (6 bases). The CDR3 spans 15 residues. Germline CDR1 reads MGHDK; CDR2 reads SYGVNS. Between the trimmed V and J ends, which lost 8 bases and 7 bases, there was a span of 20 bases. CDR3 protein: CASSTGRGWFEKLFF. The CDR3, as DNA: TGTGCCAGCTCAACAGGCAGGGGATGGTTTGAAAAACTGTTTTTT. The complete variable domain, with remaining parts taken from reference TRBV25-1 and TRBJ1-4, reads EADIYQTPRYLVIGTGKKITLECSQTMGHDKMYWYQQDPGMELHLIHYSYGVNSTEKGDLSSESTVSRIRTEHFPLTLESARPSHTSQYLCASSTGRGWFEKLFFGSGTQLSVL.

This clone was counted a single time. The chain has TRBV27 and TRBJ1-1, with a possible D match to TRBD1 (5 bases). With 5 bases removed from V and 4 bases from J, the gap between germline ends came to 14 bases. The CDR3 spans 14 residues. Germline V gives CDR1 MNHEY, CDR2 SMNVEV (reference sequence). Here the CDR3 DNA reads TGTGCCAGCAGTCTAGCGGGGGGTATCACTGAAGCTTTCTTT. Encoded protein: CASSLAGGITEAFF.

The chain recombines TRBV19 with TRBJ2-6, with D hard to call. This CDR3 has 15 amino acids. V was clipped by 0 bases and J by 2 bases, with 5 bases between them. Germline V lookup: CDR1 LNHDA, CDR2 SQIVND (reference sequence). CDR3 DNA sequence: TGTGCCAGTAGTATAGAAGGACCTGGGGCCAACGTCCTGACTTTC. The encoded protein is CASSIEGPGANVLTF.

The V and J genes are TRBV6-5 and TRBJ2-3, with a possible D match to TRBD1 (6 bases). This CDR3 is built from 13 residues. With 6 bases removed from V and 3 bases from J, the gap between germline ends came to 10 bases. Germline V gene lookup returns CDR1 MNHEY and CDR2 SVGAGI. The CDR3 DNA follows: TGTGCCAGCAGGAACAGGGTAACAGATACGCAGTATTTT. It is translated as CASRNRVTDTQYF.